Listed below are T cell receptor beta chains from one sample, sequenced in a study of human T cells and chemical hapten exposure. TCRdb itself ran the RACE reads through MiXCR, one entry per CDR3 protein. The repertoire holds under 200,000 distinct CDR3 sequences, with about 27% as singletons. This sample comprised whole blood, obtained in connection with sensitization to the hapten diphenylcyclopropenone (DPC). The receptors originated from a young woman with alopecia areata. Some clones in this sample may be carry-over from other donors' samples. The CDR3 runs from the conserved cysteine through the conserved F or W. A D gene is named only where the DNA matches it firmly. Clone size is given for some rows only: seen once, a few or many times, or a class if the clone is expanded.

v_gene: TRBV7-2
abundance: few
j_gene: TRBJ1-5
d_gene: NA
CDR3aa: CASSLNWGGNQPQHF
CDR3nt: TGTGCCAGCAGCTTGAACTGGGGGGGCAATCAGCCCCAGCATTTT

v_gene: TRBV6-5
abundance: few
j_gene: TRBJ2-2
d_gene: TRBD2
CDR3aa: CASSDTSGGSTGELFF
CDR3nt: TGTGCCAGCAGTGACACTAGCGGGGGATCCACCGGGGAGCTGTTTTTT

v_gene: TRBV29-1
abundance: few
j_gene: TRBJ2-1
d_gene: TRBD2
CDR3aa: CSVRGRSSYNEQFF
CDR3nt: TGCAGCGTTCGCGGGAGGAGTTCCTACAATGAGCAGTTCTTC

v_gene: TRBV4-2
abundance: NA
j_gene: TRBJ1-1
d_gene: NA
CDR3aa: CASSQATYRARGNTEAFF
CDR3nt: TGTGCCAGCAGCCAAGCTACTTACAGGGCAAGGGGGAACACTGAAGCTTTCTTT

v_gene: TRBV14
abundance: few
j_gene: TRBJ2-7
d_gene: TRBD1
CDR3aa: CASSQATLTGGRRSSYEQYF
CDR3nt: TGTGCCAGCAGCCAAGCAACCCTGACAGGGGGAAGAAGGTCCTCCTACGAGCAGTACTTC

v_gene: TRBV18
abundance: NA
j_gene: TRBJ2-1
d_gene: TRBD1
CDR3aa: CASSPSRDRVNEQFF
CDR3nt: TGTGCCAGCTCACCTAGCCGGGACAGGGTCAATGAGCAGTTCTTC

v_gene: TRBV7-3
abundance: few
j_gene: TRBJ2-2
d_gene: TRBD2
CDR3aa: CASSWGPGLAGTGELFF
CDR3nt: TGTGCCAGCAGCTGGGGTCCCGGACTAGCGGGAACGGGGGAGCTGTTTTTT

v_gene: TRBV20-1
abundance: many
j_gene: TRBJ1-5
d_gene: NA
CDR3aa: CSAGGSNQPQHF
CDR3nt: TGCAGCGCCGGGGGGAGCAATCAGCCCCAGCATTTT

v_gene: TRBV7-2
abundance: few
j_gene: TRBJ2-6
d_gene: NA
CDR3aa: CASSYGHSGANVLTF
CDR3nt: TGTGCCAGCAGCTACGGTCACTCTGGGGCCAACGTCCTGACTTTC

v_gene: TRBV29-1
abundance: NA
j_gene: TRBJ2-1
d_gene: TRBD2
CDR3aa: CSAPSGGTYEQFF
CDR3nt: TGCAGCGCACCTAGCGGGGGGACCTATGAGCAGTTCTTC

v_gene: TRBV29-1
abundance: NA
j_gene: TRBJ1-5
d_gene: NA
CDR3aa: CSVAEGVEQPQHF
CDR3nt: TGCAGCGTTGCCGAGGGAGTAGAGCAGCCCCAGCATTTT

v_gene: TRBV4-1
abundance: NA
j_gene: TRBJ2-6
d_gene: TRBD2
CDR3aa: CASSQWWSGGSGANVLTF
CDR3nt: TGCGCCAGCAGCCAATGGTGGTCGGGAGGGTCTGGGGCCAACGTCCTGACTTTC

v_gene: TRBV20-1
abundance: NA
j_gene: TRBJ2-7
d_gene: NA
CDR3aa: CSSPGQGYEQYF
CDR3nt: TGCAGTAGCCCAGGACAAGGCTACGAGCAGTACTTC

v_gene: TRBV6-5
abundance: many
j_gene: TRBJ1-6
d_gene: NA
CDR3aa: CASRIQGLENSPLHF
CDR3nt: TGTGCCAGCAGAATACAGGGACTCGAGAATTCACCCCTCCACTTT

v_gene: TRBV11-2
abundance: few
j_gene: TRBJ2-3
d_gene: TRBD2
CDR3aa: CASSMGLAGGGDTQYF
CDR3nt: TGTGCCAGCAGCATGGGGTTAGCGGGAGGTGGCGATACGCAGTATTTT

v_gene: TRBV6-1
abundance: NA
j_gene: TRBJ2-4
d_gene: NA
CDR3aa: CASSEAGGENIQYF
CDR3nt: TGTGCCAGCAGTGAAGCTGGGGGTGAAAACATTCAGTACTTC

v_gene: TRBV7-2
abundance: NA
j_gene: TRBJ1-4
d_gene: TRBD1
CDR3aa: CASSSGQGATNEKLFF
CDR3nt: TGTGCCAGCAGCTCGGGACAGGGGGCAACTAATGAAAAACTGTTTTTT

v_gene: TRBV27
abundance: NA
j_gene: TRBJ1-2
d_gene: TRBD1
CDR3aa: CASSSWQGDGYTF
CDR3nt: TGTGCCAGCAGTTCCTGGCAGGGGGACGGCTACACCTTC

v_gene: TRBV6-6
abundance: NA
j_gene: TRBJ2-3
d_gene: NA
CDR3aa: CASRQSVDTQYF
CDR3nt: TGTGCCAGCAGACAGTCGGTAGATACGCAGTATTTT

v_gene: TRBV27
abundance: many
j_gene: TRBJ2-3
d_gene: NA
CDR3aa: CASSLRGTDTQYF
CDR3nt: TGTGCCAGCAGTTTGAGGGGCACAGATACGCAGTATTTT

v_gene: TRBV20-1
abundance: NA
j_gene: TRBJ1-5
d_gene: NA
CDR3aa: CSAGPGSNQPQHF
CDR3nt: TGCAGTGCTGGCCCGGGGAGCAATCAGCCCCAGCATTTT